This TCR beta chain was sequenced during a study of T cells in Graves' hyperthyroidism and ophthalmopathy. The study's findings and limits: A 13 V-J model separated ophthalmopathy from stable hyperthyroidism. Ophthalmopathy prediction by the model preceded onset by a median roughly 6 months. Peripheral blood also featured most of the thyroid clonotypes expanded above 0.001.

Orbital computed tomography, thyroid ultrasound, serum thyroxine and TRAb, and clinical symptoms together informed the diagnoses. The CDR3 runs 17 residues. V lost 5 bases, J lost 0 bases, and 14 bases lay in between. Germline CDR1 and CDR2: SGHVS and FNYEAQ. This clonotype was found a few times. Its antigen is not identified. RNA transcripts served as the template for amplifying TCR beta CDR3 regions. The HTBI primer set was used in a first-round RT-PCR of the TCR CDR3. TCRdb reprocessed the multiplex PCR reads via MiXCR and lists one record per CDR3 protein. In the table there are around 540,000 distinct CDR3 sequences, roughly a sixth of which are singletons.

The genes are TRBV7-6 and TRBJ1-6; D is perhaps TRBD1 (6 bases). Sample: blood. The TCR was taken from a woman in her twenties or thirties with Graves' ophthalmopathy. The CDR3 here is CASSPRGAASYNSPLHF. The DNA for the CDR3 is TGTGCCAGCAGCCCCCGGGGGGCTGCCTCCTATAATTCACCCCTCCACTTT.